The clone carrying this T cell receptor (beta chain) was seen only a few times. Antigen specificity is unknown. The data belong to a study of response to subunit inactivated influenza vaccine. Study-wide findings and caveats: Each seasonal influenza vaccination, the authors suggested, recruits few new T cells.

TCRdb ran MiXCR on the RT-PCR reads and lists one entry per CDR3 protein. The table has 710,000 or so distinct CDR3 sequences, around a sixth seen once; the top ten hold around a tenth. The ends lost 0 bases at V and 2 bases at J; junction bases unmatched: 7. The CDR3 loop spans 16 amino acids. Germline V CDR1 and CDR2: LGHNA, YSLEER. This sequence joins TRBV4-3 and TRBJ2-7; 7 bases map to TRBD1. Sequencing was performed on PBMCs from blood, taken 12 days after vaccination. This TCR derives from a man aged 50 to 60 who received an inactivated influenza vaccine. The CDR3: CASSQDLSTGTYEQYF. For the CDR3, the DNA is TGCGCCAGCAGCCAAGATCTATCGACAGGGACCTACGAGCAGTACTTC.